This T cell receptor (beta chain) came from a study of spatial heterogeneity in lung cancer. About the study: The average appearance count of each unique TCR and UMI combination in raw reads was more than 9.5.

In the library, each TCR cDNA molecule bore its own unique molecular identifier. TCRdb re-called the 5' RACE reads through MiXCR, storing one row per CDR3 protein. The sample consists of some 11,000 distinct CDR3 sequences, about 6% of them appearing once. The time point here: sample taken at primary tumor resection. Unsorted whole RNA from tumor, nontumor lung or frozen PBMC underwent sequencing. A total of around 72 untreated early-stage non-small cell lung cancer patients served as donors. This clonotype was counted many times. Since it is a stray read in a library aimed at alpha chains, this beta chain has a size that is not meaningful. Germline CDR1 reads SEHNR; CDR2 reads FQNEAQ (reference sequence). The V and J ends lost 4 bases and 5 bases respectively, with 14 bases between them. This CDR3 has 15 residues.

The material was normal lung tissue next to the tumor, obtained at surgery. The clonotype comes from a male donor with early-stage non-small cell lung cancer. The chain employs TRBV7-9 and TRBJ1-4, with D uncertain. In DNA, the CDR3 is TGTGCCAGCAGCTCCACCCCGAATGAAAATGAAAAACTGTTTTTT. Protein product: CASSSTPNENEKLFF.